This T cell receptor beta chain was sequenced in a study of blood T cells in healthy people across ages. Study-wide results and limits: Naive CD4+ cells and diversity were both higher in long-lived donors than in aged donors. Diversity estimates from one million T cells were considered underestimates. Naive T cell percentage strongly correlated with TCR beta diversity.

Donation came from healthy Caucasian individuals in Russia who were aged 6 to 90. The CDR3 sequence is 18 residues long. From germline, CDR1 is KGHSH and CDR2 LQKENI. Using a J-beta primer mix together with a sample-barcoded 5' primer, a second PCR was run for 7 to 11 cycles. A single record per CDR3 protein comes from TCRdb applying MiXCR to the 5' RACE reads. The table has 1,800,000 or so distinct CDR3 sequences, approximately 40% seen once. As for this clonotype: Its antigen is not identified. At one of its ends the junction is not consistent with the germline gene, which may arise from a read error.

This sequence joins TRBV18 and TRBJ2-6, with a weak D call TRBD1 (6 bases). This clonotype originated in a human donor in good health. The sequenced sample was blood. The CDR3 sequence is CTSSLGQIQSSGANVLTF. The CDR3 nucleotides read TGTACCAGCTCACTAGGACAGATACAGAGCTCTGGGGCCAACGTCCTGACTTTC.